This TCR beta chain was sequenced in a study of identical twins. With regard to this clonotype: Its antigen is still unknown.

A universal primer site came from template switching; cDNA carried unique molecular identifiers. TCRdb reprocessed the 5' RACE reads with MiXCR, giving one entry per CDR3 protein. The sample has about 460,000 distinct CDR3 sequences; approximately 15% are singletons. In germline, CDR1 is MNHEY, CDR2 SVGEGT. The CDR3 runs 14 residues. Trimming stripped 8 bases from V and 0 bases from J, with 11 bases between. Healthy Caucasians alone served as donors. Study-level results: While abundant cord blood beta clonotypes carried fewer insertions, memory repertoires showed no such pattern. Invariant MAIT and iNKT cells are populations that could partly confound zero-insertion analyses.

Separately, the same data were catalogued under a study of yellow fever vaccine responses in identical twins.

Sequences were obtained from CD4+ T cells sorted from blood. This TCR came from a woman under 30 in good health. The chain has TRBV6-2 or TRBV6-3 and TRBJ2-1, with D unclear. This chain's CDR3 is CASVGLSSYNEQFF. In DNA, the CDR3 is TGTGCCAGCGTGGGCCTTAGCTCCTACAATGAGCAGTTCTTC.